Each of the 24 T cell receptor beta chains below was sequenced from the same sample in a study of blood T cell repertoires in COVID-19 (dated by TCRdb to 2018 to 2021). The method behind the library was the immunoSEQ multiplex PCR assay. The table comes from immuneACCESS by way of TCRdb, which keeps in-frame sequences with V and J called. Part of the clones is missing from these tables; in studies checked, under half for an unresolved V gene and the rest for unknown reasons. The sample contains hundreds of thousands of clones, 87% of them found a single time. The ten most abundant clones make up just over 2.5% of the sample. What was sequenced was PBMCs or T cells enriched from blood (not recorded which). Receptors originate from a woman aged 25-40 years with acute COVID-19.

This chain uses TRBV6-5 with TRBJ2-7, with TRBD1 matching over 8 bases. The CDR3 is 16 residues long. The V segment lost 2 bases and the J segment 3 bases; nucleotides outside the gene matches: 9. CDR1 and CDR2 (germline): MNHEY, SVGAGI. CDR3 region: CASSYAGTGLYYEQYF. CDR3 in DNA: TGTGCCAGCAGTTACGCCGGGACAGGACTATACTACGAGCAGTACTTC.

This clone appeared a few times. V gene TRBV5-4 combines with J gene TRBJ2-5; the D gene is possibly TRBD2 (6 bases). Germline CDR1 and CDR2: SGHNT and YYREEE (reference sequence). This CDR3 has 15 amino acids. V shed 4 bases and J shed 2 bases, with 15 bases lying between them. DNA for the CDR3: TGTGCCAGCAGCGCGACGGGGGAAAGGCAAGAGACCCAGTACTTC. The encoded protein is CASSATGERQETQYF.

J is TRBJ2-5 and V is TRBV5-8; no reliable D call. The germline CDR1 and CDR2 sequences are SGHTS and YDEGEE. V was clipped by 0 bases and J by 5 bases, with 14 bases between them. The CDR3 has 15 residues. CDR3 in DNA: TGTGCCAGCAGCTTGGCCACAGCCTCTCGGGAGACCCAGTACTTC. Its protein product is CASSLATASRETQYF.

The CDR3 bases are TGTGCCAGCAGCTTAGTTGGAACATATAGCGGGGGGGATCCGGATACGCAGTATTTT. Protein: CASSLVGTYSGGDPDTQYF. The rearrangement joins TRBV7-6 to TRBJ2-3; 11 bases are shared with TRBD2. Germline CDR1 SGHVS, CDR2 FNYEAQ. J was trimmed by 6 bases and V by 1 base; bases with no gene match: 15. The CDR3 runs to 19 residues.

The CDR3 region is CASSPGTEYNEQFF. In DNA, the CDR3 is TGTGCCAGCAGCCCCGGGACAGAGTACAATGAGCAGTTCTTC. This chain joins TRBV11-3 and TRBJ2-1; TRBD1 matches 7 bases. There are 14 residues in the CDR3. The V gene's germline CDR1 is SGHNT and CDR2 YENEEA. The ends lost 5 bases at V and 4 bases at J; junction bases unmatched: 5.

The chain uses TRBV4-3 and TRBJ2-7, with D perhaps matching TRBD1 (7 bases). Germline V gene data show CDR1 as LGHNA and CDR2 as YSLEER. V dropped 0 bases and J dropped 2 bases, with 14 bases sitting between them. The CDR3 sequence is 16 residues long. In DNA, the CDR3 is TGCGCCAGCAGCCAAGATAGCAGGGGGAGGCCCTACGAGCAGTACTTC. Its translation: CASSQDSRGRPYEQYF.

A few counts support this clone. CDR3 sequence: CASSDGASGNTIYF. As DNA, the CDR3 is TGCGCCAGCAGTGATGGGGCCTCTGGAAACACCATATATTTT. J is TRBJ1-3 and V is TRBV10-1; tentative D call: TRBD1 (5 bases). V lost 3 bases, J lost 0 bases, and 6 bases lay in between. The CDR3 runs 14 residues. The V gene's germline CDR1 is WNHNN and CDR2 SYGVQD (reference sequence).

The V and J genes are TRBV28 and TRBJ1-4, with D uncertain. Trimming left V 8 bases short and J 8 bases short, with 9 bases between. The germline gives CDR1 MDHEN, CDR2 SYDVKM. This CDR3 comprises 11 residues. The CDR3 region is CASRGGEKLFF. CDR3 DNA: TGTGCCAGCCGGGGAGGCGAAAAACTGTTTTTT.

The chain carries TRBV27 and TRBJ1-4; D is unclear. Between the trimmed V and J ends, which lost 4 bases and 9 bases, there was a span of 15 bases. Germline loops: CDR1 MNHEY, CDR2 SMNVEV (reference sequence). The CDR3 covers 14 residues. The chain's CDR3 is CASSSPNNDKKLFF. In nucleotides, the CDR3 is TGTGCCAGCAGTTCCCCAAACAACGACAAAAAACTGTTTTTT.

The J gene is TRBJ2-1, the V gene TRBV9; D gene unclear. The germline V gene encodes CDR1 SGDLS and CDR2 YYNGEE. With 2 bases removed from V and 9 bases from J, the gap between germline ends came to 15 bases. The CDR3 runs to 14 residues. CDR3 nucleotides: TGTGCCAGCAGCGTTGGTCTAGTCCATCGTGAGCAGTTCTTC. Its protein product is CASSVGLVHREQFF.

The chain carries TRBV19 and TRBJ1-5; 7 nucleotides match TRBD1. CDR3 size: 16 residues. Germline V gives CDR1 LNHDA, CDR2 SQIVND (reference sequence). V shed 7 bases, J shed 2 bases, and the junction held 11 bases outside the gene matches. Here the CDR3 reads CASTRQGEVGNQPQHF. The CDR3 DNA reads as TGTGCCAGTACGCGACAGGGAGAGGTTGGCAATCAGCCCCAGCATTTT.

The chain has TRBV6-6 and TRBJ1-1; 11 bases are shared with TRBD1. Germline V lookup: CDR1 MNHNY, CDR2 SVGAGI (reference sequence). The CDR3 sequence is 15 residues long. V was pared by 5 bases and J by 5 bases, with 7 bases of the junction left unmatched. The DNA for the CDR3 is TGTGCCAGCAGTACGCGGGACAGGGGGGAGACTGAAGCTTTCTTT. Residues: CASSTRDRGETEAFF.

The chain has TRBV27 and TRBJ1-1; D gene ambiguous. The CDR3 has 13 residues. The germline CDR1 and CDR2 sequences are MNHEY and SMNVEV (reference sequence). V was trimmed by 3 bases and J by 5 bases, leaving 10 bases between them. The CDR3 sequence is CASSFGVGTEAFF. In nucleotides, the CDR3 is TGTGCCAGCAGTTTCGGGGTTGGGACTGAAGCTTTCTTT.

The gene calls are TRBV19 and TRBJ2-1, with no clear D. The CDR3 totals 14 residues. Germline V gene lookup returns CDR1 LNHDA and CDR2 SQIVND (reference sequence). V was clipped by 4 bases and J by 5 bases, with 12 bases between them. The CDR3 nucleotides are TGTGCCAGTAGTAATCCAGCGCCTAACAATGAGCAGTTCTTC. Translation gives CASSNPAPNNEQFF.

The CDR3, as DNA: TGTGCCAGCAGCCTAAGGACAGGGGCTGGTCAGCCCCAGCATTTT. It translates to CASSLRTGAGQPQHF. The V and J genes are TRBV4-2 and TRBJ1-5; 9 positions agree with TRBD1. Germline loops: CDR1 LGHNA, CDR2 YNFKEQ. V was pared by 4 bases and J by 6 bases, with 7 bases of the junction left unmatched. The CDR3 length is 15 residues.

This rearrangement joins TRBV18 to TRBJ1-2, with no clear D. Trimming stripped 4 bases from V and 2 bases from J, with 8 bases between. Germline V gives CDR1 KGHSH, CDR2 LQKENI. This CDR3 is 13 amino acids long. CDR3 DNA: TGTGCCAGCTCACTGGGCCAAAACTATGGCTACACCTTC. It encodes CASSLGQNYGYTF.

V gene TRBV11-1 combines with J gene TRBJ2-7, with D possibly TRBD2 on 5 matching bases. CDR1 and CDR2 (germline): SGHAT, FQDESV (reference sequence). This CDR3 is built from 13 residues. V dropped 6 bases and J dropped 4 bases, with 13 bases sitting between them. The CDR3 bases are TGTGCCAGCAGTCCAGGAGGAGTTTACGAGCAGTACTTC. It specifies CASSPGGVYEQYF. Supplemented by reference TRBV11-1 and TRBJ2-7, the full variable domain reads EAEVAQSPRYKITEKSQAVAFWCDPISGHATLYWYRQILGQGPELLVQFQDESVVDDSQLPKDRFSAERLKGVDSTLKIQPAELGDSAMYLCASSPGGVYEQYFGPGTRLTVT.

The V and J genes are TRBV5-6 and TRBJ1-2; D remains unclear. Trimming took 4 bases from V and 3 from J, leaving 10 bases between them. This CDR3 is built from 13 residues. In germline, CDR1 is SGHDT, CDR2 YYEEEE. CDR3 sequence reads: CASSPFTDYGYTF. The CDR3 DNA is TGTGCCAGCAGCCCTTTTACAGACTATGGCTACACCTTC.

This clone was seen once. The chain joins TRBV27 to TRBJ2-3; 10 bases are a match to TRBD2. CDR1 MNHEY and CDR2 SMNVEV come from the germline V gene (reference sequence). The junction had 6 bases not matched to a gene; V was cut back by 0 bases and J by 6 bases. CDR3 length equals 16 residues. The CDR3 spells CASSLSSGGARDTQYF. The CDR3 nucleotides read TGTGCCAGCAGTTTATCGAGCGGGGGGGCCAGGGATACGCAGTATTTT.

The rearrangement joins TRBV5-4 to TRBJ2-5, with D possibly being TRBD2 (6 bases). This CDR3 is 16 amino acids long. Trimming shortened V by 2 bases and J by 5 bases, and 19 bases separated the two germline ends. Looked up from germline, CDR1 is SGHNT and CDR2 is YYREEE (reference sequence). The CDR3 region is CASSFGSGGESETQYF. In DNA, the CDR3 is TGTGCCAGCAGCTTTGGATCGGGCGGGGAGAGTGAGACCCAGTACTTC.

The J gene is TRBJ1-5, the V gene TRBV6-2 or TRBV6-3, with 7 bases that match TRBD1. Germline V gene data show CDR1 as MNHEY and CDR2 as SVGEGT. With V trimmed by 5 bases and J by 2 bases, 6 bases remained unmatched. The CDR3 is made up of 15 amino acids. CDR3 loop: CASSQGTVGNQPQHF. The CDR3 nucleotides read TGTGCCAGCAGTCAAGGGACAGTGGGCAATCAGCCCCAGCATTTT.

This chain links TRBV5-8 with TRBJ1-3; D is uncertain. CDR1 and CDR2 (germline): SGHTS, YDEGEE. The CDR3 has 17 residues. Trimming removed 3 bases from V and 2 bases from J, with 18 bases in between. The DNA of the CDR3 is TGTGCCAGCAGCTCGGGGATCTCTCTTGGTGCTGGAAACACCATATATTTT. This sequence encodes CASSSGISLGAGNTIYF.

J is TRBJ1-3 and V is TRBV5-4; 10 nucleotides agree with TRBD1. Trimming removed 5 bases from V and 2 bases from J; junction bases left unmatched: 7. Germline-derived CDR1 and CDR2 are SGHNT and YYREEE (reference sequence). CDR3 length equals 16 residues. Here the CDR3 reads CASRSSGTGAGNTIYF. The DNA for the CDR3 is TGTGCCAGCAGATCTTCCGGGACAGGGGCTGGAAACACCATATATTTT.

The V call is TRBV10-2, the J call TRBJ1-2, with TRBD1 matching 12 bases. The trim removed 6 bases at V and 4 bases at J, leaving 6 bases unmatched. The CDR3 loop spans 15 amino acids. CDR1 WSHSY and CDR2 SAAADI come from the germline V gene. The CDR3 here is CASRTPGQGAYGYTF. The CDR3 DNA is TGCGCCAGCAGGACACCGGGACAGGGGGCCTATGGCTACACCTTC.